This T cell receptor beta chain comes out of a study of shared clonotypes between healthy human individuals. Study in general: CD4 naive and memory got three plates each, CD8 naive two, CD8 memory one.

Sequencing was performed with immunoSEQ multiplex PCR; in TCRdb, only in-frame clones are kept and a portion is missing. This sample has just over 2,000,000 clones, with approximately 95% found just once. Germline V gene data show CDR1 as MDHEN and CDR2 as SYDVKM. Trimming removed 3 bases at V and 2 bases at J, with 8 bases between. The CDR3 has 13 residues. Study-level findings and limits: Naive subsets, compared against memory subsets, generally had larger estimated richness values. Depth was large, yet rarefaction showed that sorted-subset sequencing was incomplete. Some clonotypes were shared by all four sorted-subset donors, while others were not shared. The non-shared ones had lower generation probabilities than the shared ones.

As regards this clone: What it binds is unknown.

This rearrangement joins TRBV28 to TRBJ2-7; D gene ambiguous. Sample: naive CD4+ T cells sorted from blood. Sample subset: CD45RA+ positively selected. The clonotype originates from a man younger than 35 in good health. The CDR3 region is CASSLVNPYEQYF. In DNA, the CDR3 is TGTGCCAGCAGTTTGGTCAATCCCTACGAGCAGTACTTC.